These T cell receptor beta chains were read from a single sample in a study of cytomegalovirus exposure and HLA in healthy donors. Clones were read by immunoSEQ multiplex PCR, and TCRdb kept only the in-frame ones, dropping some. The sample holds more than 110,000 clones; 70% to 90% are singletons and the top ten take almost 8%. The sequenced material came from PBMCs. All receptors come from a young woman in good health and CMV-seropositive. Both conserved end residues are part of each CDR3. D genes are given only for firm matches. Clone sizes are given selectively: once, few, many, or a class where the clone is expanded.

j_call clone_size d_call v_call cdr3_aa cdr3_nt
TRBJ1-5 once . TRBV18 CASFTTRQITSRNQPQHF TGTGCCAGCTTCACCACTAGACAGATAACTAGCAGAAATCAGCCCCAGCATTTT
TRBJ2-2 . TRBD1 TRBV9 CASSFFTGAGELFF TGTGCCAGCAGCTTCTTTACAGGGGCCGGGGAGCTGTTTTTT
TRBJ2-3 . TRBD1 TRBV7-6 CASSPGTVTDTQYF TGTGCCAGCAGCCCGGGGACAGTCACAGATACGCAGTATTTT
TRBJ2-5 . . TRBV9 CASSVVSGSEGAQYF TGTGCCAGCAGCGTAGTATCCGGGTCCGAGGGGGCCCAGTACTTC
TRBJ1-1 . TRBD1 TRBV5-5 CASIWDRGMAEAFF TGTGCCAGCATCTGGGACAGGGGAATGGCTGAAGCTTTCTTT
TRBJ1-2 . . TRBV6-5 CASSYGGVSYGYTF TGTGCCAGCAGTTACGGAGGTGTTAGCTATGGCTACACCTTC
TRBJ2-5 . TRBD2 TRBV29-1 CSVVMGGVETQYF TGCAGCGTTGTGATGGGAGGGGTAGAGACCCAGTACTTC
TRBJ1-6 . . TRBV27 CASTLGGVGNSPLHF TGTGCCAGCACCCTAGGGGGGGTCGGGAATTCACCCCTCCACTTT
TRBJ2-2 . . TRBV4-3 CASSLDWALDTGELFF TGCGCCAGCAGCCTAGATTGGGCGCTTGACACCGGGGAGCTGTTTTTT
TRBJ1-1 once TRBD1 TRBV7-9 CASSKLTGESTEAFF TGTGCCAGCAGCAAACTGACAGGGGAGAGTACTGAAGCTTTCTTT
TRBJ1-2 . . TRBV4-1 CASSQDRYRDYGYTF TGCGCCAGCAGCCAAGATCGGTACAGGGACTATGGCTACACCTTC
TRBJ2-3 . TRBD1 TRBV5-5 CASSLAGQGGGVTQYF TGTGCCAGCAGCTTGGCCGGACAGGGCGGTGGCGTTACGCAGTATTTT
TRBJ1-3 . . TRBV5-6 CASSEGLWGHGNTIYF TGTGCCAGCAGCGAGGGCCTTTGGGGGCACGGAAACACCATATATTTT
TRBJ2-3 . TRBD1 TRBV5-1 CASIRVRDSSTDTQYF TGCGCCAGCATCCGAGTCCGGGACAGTAGCACAGATACGCAGTATTTT
TRBJ2-7 once . TRBV28 CASSQVRHEQYF TGTGCCAGCAGCCAGGTTCGCCACGAGCAGTACTTC
TRBJ2-1 . TRBD2 TRBV7-9 CASSLRREEDEQFF TGTGCCAGCAGCTTAAGGCGGGAGGAGGATGAGCAGTTCTTC
TRBJ1-1 . TRBD1 TRBV4-2 CASSRGQGVTEAFF TGTGCCAGCAGCCGAGGACAGGGGGTAACTGAAGCTTTCTTT
TRBJ1-2 . TRBD1 TRBV28 CASSLRGHYGYTF TGTGCCAGCAGTTTAAGGGGGCATTATGGCTACACCTTC
TRBJ2-3 . . TRBV9 CASSAGRGGASTDTQYF TGTGCCAGCAGCGCGGGGCGGGGCGGGGCTAGCACAGATACGCAGTATTTT
TRBJ1-4 . TRBD1 TRBV13 CASSSDPGTGGNEKLFF TGTGCCAGCAGCTCGGACCCCGGGACAGGGGGGAATGAAAAACTGTTTTTT
TRBJ2-1 once TRBD2 TRBV7-2 CASSSGLAAYNEQFF TGTGCCAGCAGCTCAGGGCTAGCGGCATACAATGAGCAGTTCTTC
TRBJ2-1 . TRBD2 TRBV6-1 CASSEAGSGGGNEQFF TGTGCCAGCAGTGAAGCTGGTAGCGGGGGGGGTAATGAGCAGTTCTTC
TRBJ2-2 . TRBD1 TRBV9 CASSAGTGGRTGELFF TGTGCCAGCAGCGCCGGGACAGGGGGCCGCACCGGGGAGCTGTTTTTT
TRBJ2-7 . . TRBV11-3 CASSPQRGAKEYEQYF TGTGCCAGCAGCCCTCAACGGGGGGCAAAGGAATACGAGCAGTACTTC
TRBJ2-7 . TRBD2 TRBV7-3 CASSLKPTSGATYEQYF TGTGCCAGCAGCCTCAAGCCGACTAGCGGAGCGACCTACGAGCAGTACTTC
TRBJ2-3 few TRBD2 TRBV18 CASSRLAGSTDTQYF TGTGCCAGCTCACGACTAGCGGGGAGCACAGATACGCAGTATTTT
TRBJ2-3 . . TRBV7-7 CASSLVSSGDTQYF TGTGCTAGCAGCTTAGTGTCTTCGGGAGATACGCAGTATTTT
TRBJ2-3 . TRBD2 TRBV7-2 CASGSGGRDTQYF TGTGCCAGCGGAAGCGGGGGGCGCGATACGCAGTATTTT
TRBJ2-2 . . TRBV9 CASSGKQGSYTGELFF TGTGCCAGCAGCGGAAAACAGGGATCGTACACCGGGGAGCTGTTTTTT
TRBJ1-5 once . TRBV15 CATSSLSSLNQPQHF TGTGCCACCAGCAGTCTCTCAAGCCTCAATCAGCCCCAGCATTTT
TRBJ1-5 few . TRBV19 CASSITGYSNQPQHF TGTGCCAGTAGTATAACGGGGTATAGCAATCAGCCCCAGCATTTT
TRBJ2-3 once . TRBV7-2 CASSLAGALTDTQYF TGTGCCAGCAGCTTGGCGGGGGCCCTCACAGATACGCAGTATTTT
TRBJ2-7 . . TRBV2 CASTLQGGEQYF TGTGCCAGCACTTTACAGGGTGGCGAGCAGTACTTC
TRBJ1-5 once . TRBV10-3 CATTTGINQPQHF TGTGCCACCACTACCGGGATCAATCAGCCCCAGCATTTT
TRBJ2-2 . . TRBV27 CASSFVKGYGELFF TGTGCCAGCAGTTTTGTGAAGGGGTACGGGGAGCTGTTTTTT
TRBJ2-3 . TRBD2 TRBV14 CASSHSSPGDVTLRGGIDTQYF TGTGCCAGCAGCCATTCCTCGCCAGGGGACGTAACCTTACGGGGGGGCATAGATACGCAGTATTTT
TRBJ1-3 . . TRBV9 CASSVEDWGNTIYF TGTGCCAGCAGTGTCGAGGACTGGGGAAACACCATATATTTT
TRBJ1-4 . . TRBV6-6 CASIGFGNEKLFF TGTGCCAGCATCGGGTTCGGTAATGAAAAACTGTTTTTT
TRBJ2-5 . . TRBV21-1 CASSKEGSGGCETQYF TGTGCCAGCAGCAAAGAGGGTAGCGGGGGCTGCGAGACCCAGTACTTC
TRBJ2-1 . TRBD1 TRBV7-8 CASSLNRGNEQFF TGTGCCAGCAGCTTAAACAGGGGAAATGAGCAGTTCTTC
TRBJ2-5 . TRBD2 TRBV2 CASRLRAGGKETQYF TGTGCCAGCAGGCTGAGGGCGGGGGGGAAAGAGACCCAGTACTTC
TRBJ1-5 . . TRBV7-6 CASSLAVGNTEPQHF TGTGCCAGCAGCTTAGCGGTTGGTAATACTGAGCCCCAGCATTTT
TRBJ1-1 . . TRBV5-8 CASSLLGVRANTEAFF TGTGCCAGCAGCTTGTTAGGGGTCAGGGCGAACACTGAAGCTTTCTTT
TRBJ2-3 . . TRBV6-1 CASLRGSYTQYF TGTGCCAGCCTGAGGGGGTCGTATACGCAGTATTTT
TRBJ2-5 . . TRBV5-1 CASIALSGEQYF TGCGCCAGCATCGCCCTCTCGGGAGAGCAGTACTTC
TRBJ2-7 . TRBD1 TRBV7-7 CASSLGTGADEQYF TGTGCTAGCAGCTTAGGGACAGGGGCGGACGAGCAGTACTTC
TRBJ1-2 . . TRBV15 CATSKGADGYTF TGTGCCACCAGCAAAGGAGCCGACGGCTACACCTTC
TRBJ2-1 . TRBD1 TRBV5-4 CASSLDRGRKFF TGTGCCAGCAGCCTAGACAGGGGGCGAAAGTTCTTC
TRBJ2-5 . TRBD2 TRBV11-1 CASSLEALAGGQETQYF TGTGCCAGCAGCTTAGAGGCGCTAGCGGGGGGTCAAGAGACCCAGTACTTC
TRBJ1-4 . TRBD1 TRBV4-1 CASSRTGQGGGEKLFF TGCGCCAGCAGCCGAACGGGACAGGGTGGAGGGGAAAAACTGTTTTTT
TRBJ2-7 . . TRBV4-1 CASSGWPRGSRSYEQYF TGCGCCAGCAGCGGCTGGCCCCGAGGCTCCCGCTCCTACGAGCAGTACTTC
TRBJ1-2 few TRBD1 TRBV28 CASSLKGQGAYYGYTF TGTGCCAGCAGTTTAAAGGGACAGGGGGCCTACTATGGCTACACCTTC
TRBJ1-1 once TRBD1 TRBV27 CASSPSAGQINTEAFF TGTGCCAGCAGTCCCAGTGCGGGACAGATAAACACTGAAGCTTTCTTT
TRBJ1-6 few . TRBV10-3 CAISESGDRSSPLHF TGTGCCATCAGTGAGTCGGGTGACAGAAGTTCACCCCTCCACTTT
TRBJ1-2 . . TRBV5-5 CASSRTVNYGYTF TGTGCCAGCAGCCGGACAGTAAACTATGGCTACACCTTC